The TCR beta chain described here comes from a study of T-cell memory formation after mild COVID-19 (dated by TCRdb to about 2021). In terms of the full investigation: TCR sequence clusters from the two donors were found to be largely donor specific. In two donors, T-cell clones that expanded and contracted after mild COVID-19 were followed by sequencing TCRalpha and TCRbeta repertoires longitudinally. The cohort was made up of two young adult volunteers, one female and one male, who were previously healthy.

TCRdb records Illumina NovaSeq 6000 as the sequencer. TCRalpha and TCRbeta cDNA libraries were constructed by 5'RACE with constant-segment primers, with sample barcodes and unique molecular identifiers being introduced. Trizol reagent was used to extract RNA from every sample. The libraries were amplified in two PCR steps, and the second step added a second sample barcode and Illumina TruSeq adapters. Sequencing of the libraries was done on an Illumina NovaSeq, producing 2 x 150 bp paired-end reads. Per the original workflow: Demultiplexing of reads and collapsing into UMI-guided consensus sequences were performed with migec v1.2.7. Using mixcr v2.1.11, the UMI consensuses were aligned to TRA and TRB V and J templates and assembled into clonotypes. A clonotype was counted as expanded or contracted only when both edgeR and NoisET called the clonotype significant, with the noise models trained on biological replicates. edgeR calls used a false discovery rate-adjusted p below 0.01 and a log2 fold-change threshold of 1. PCA with hierarchical clustering of max-normalized trajectories of the 1000 most abundant clonotypes was used as exploratory dynamics analysis. Separately sequenced CD4+ and CD8+ repertoires were used to assign a CD4 or CD8 phenotype to each responding clone. TCRdb's own reprocessing of the public reads used fastp at Q25 and MiXCR and kept productive beta chains. Every distinct CDR3 protein forms one entry, paired with its most common genes and DNA. TCRdb, rather than the study authors, made the V and J calls. The table for this sample lists roughly 350,000 distinct CDR3 sequences; over 20% of them were counted only once. The top ten clones comprise around an eighth of the sample.

PBMCs were isolated by Ficoll-Paque density gradient centrifugation. This clonotype was found a few times. It has no known antigen specificity. No base quality values were provided; no much bigger clone lies one nucleotide off. General conclusions and limits of the study: The detection of some responding clones in pre-infection memory suggests that pre-existing cross-reactive memory T cells joined the SARS-CoV-2 response. Contracting CD4+ clones appeared mostly in the CM and EM memory subsets, whereas CD8+ clones were enriched in EMRA. SARS-CoV-2 specificity was not confirmed for the second-wave clones peaking on day 37. The study covered only a couple of mild cases, and larger cohorts including severe cases with pre-infection samples were considered necessary. Clones that contracted from day 15 to 85 showed balanced CD4/CD8 phenotypes, whereas a second wave of clones that expanded from day 15 to 37 leaned towards CD4+.

The CDR3 runs 14 residues from the cysteine to the phenylalanine. Only CDR3 DNA remains: 42 bases, in frame from the first base. Here V drops 6 bases and J drops 8 bases, and the junction holds 8 bases not matched to any gene. The source of this sequence is an adult woman who had mild COVID-19 (a few samples of this study predate the infection). The sample titles of this study are shuffled in the database, so cell type and time point are left out; the donor was told from shared clones. Sequenced: PBMCs or a T cell subset sorted from them (not recorded which). The chain is encoded by TRBV12-3 or TRBV12-4 joined to TRBJ1-4, with 8 central nucleotides matching TRBD1. The sequence in DNA is TGTGCCAGCAGACTGACAGGGGAGAAGGAAAAACTGTTTTTT. Its protein reads: CASRLTGEKEKLFF.